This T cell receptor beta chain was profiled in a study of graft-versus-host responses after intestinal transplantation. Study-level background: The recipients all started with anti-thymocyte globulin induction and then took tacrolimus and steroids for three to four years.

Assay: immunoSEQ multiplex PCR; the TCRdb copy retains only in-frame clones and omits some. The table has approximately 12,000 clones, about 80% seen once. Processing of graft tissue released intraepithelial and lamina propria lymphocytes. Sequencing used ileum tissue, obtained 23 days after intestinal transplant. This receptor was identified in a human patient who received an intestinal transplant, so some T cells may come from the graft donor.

This CDR3 reads CASSRKGDRGRPKTQYF. CDR3 nucleotides: TGTGCCAGTAGTCGGAAGGGGGACAGGGGGAGACCGAAGACCCAGTACTTC. The rearrangement links TRBV19 to TRBJ2-5; TRBD1 agrees at 11 bases. This CDR3 is 17 amino acids long. V trimming: 5 bases; J trimming: 6 bases; junction bases outside the gene matches: 14. The germline CDR1 and CDR2 sequences are LNHDA and SQIVND (reference sequence).